The 14 T cell receptor beta chains below come from one sample, sequenced in a study of Ad26.COV2.S vaccination and SARS-CoV-2 variants. TCRdb's copy holds only in-frame clones and misses some; the assay was immunoSEQ multiplex PCR. The data contain hundreds of thousands of clones, 65% to 90% of them singletons. Treatment indicated: 19 received Ad26.COV2.S at low or high dose, single or two shots; roughly five received placebo; per-sample allocation not given. It was on day 63 after the first vaccine or placebo injection that samples were taken. Specimen: peripheral blood, collected in a trial of Ad26.COV2.S vaccine versus placebo. The receptors originated from a person aged 18-60 years who received the Ad26.COV2.S COVID-19 vaccine or a placebo.

The chain links TRBV4-2 to TRBJ1-1; the D is unclear. The CDR3 is 15 residues long. V dropped 1 base and J dropped 1 base, with 10 bases sitting between them. Germline-derived CDR1 and CDR2 are LGHNA and YNFKEQ. CDR3: CASSQALDSNTEAFF. The CDR3 DNA reads TGTGCCAGCAGCCAAGCCCTGGACTCGAACACTGAAGCTTTCTTT.

The chain joins TRBV7-6 to TRBJ2-1, with 9 positions matching TRBD1. This CDR3 has 14 residues. CDR1 is SGHVS, CDR2 FNYEAQ, per germline. V dropped 1 base and J dropped 8; count of bases not matched to a gene: 3. The chain's CDR3 is CASSLEDRGHEQFF. CDR3 in DNA: TGTGCCAGCAGCTTAGAGGACAGGGGCCATGAGCAGTTCTTC.

The V call is TRBV9, the J call TRBJ2-3; D uncertain. This CDR3 region has 11 residues. Germline lookup yields CDR1 SGDLS and CDR2 YYNGEE. V dropped 3 bases and J dropped 4 bases, with 3 bases sitting between them. CDR3 region: CASSDADTQYF. CDR3 in DNA: TGTGCCAGCAGCGATGCAGATACGCAGTATTTT.

This chain connects TRBV4-2 to TRBJ2-5; D is ambiguous. The V end lost 0 bases, the J end lost 2 bases, and 19 bases lay between the germline ends. Germline V gene data show CDR1 as LGHNA and CDR2 as YNFKEQ. This CDR3 spans 18 amino acids. CDR3 bases: TGTGCCAGCAGCCAAGATCTCTCTAGGTACCGAGAACAAGAGACCCAGTACTTC. This gives the protein CASSQDLSRYREQETQYF.

The rearrangement joins TRBV27 to TRBJ1-4, with D unclear. The germline V and J ends were trimmed by 6 bases and 8 bases, with 19 bases remaining between them. The germline V gene encodes CDR1 MNHEY and CDR2 SMNVEV (reference sequence). The CDR3 is made up of 15 amino acids. In DNA form, the CDR3 reads TGTGCCAGCAGATCCTGGGCCACCGGCGGGGAAAAACTGTTTTTT. Translation gives CASRSWATGGEKLFF.

The V gene is TRBV7-2, the J gene TRBJ2-1; D may be TRBD1 or TRBD2 (7 bases each). CDR1 is SGHTA, CDR2 FQGNSA, per germline. V was pared by 4 bases and J by 3 bases, with 13 bases between. The CDR3 loop spans 15 amino acids. The CDR3 nucleotides read TGTGCCAGCAGCTCCCAGGGGGGGGTCTACAATGAGCAGTTCTTC. It translates to CASSSQGGVYNEQFF.

The chain links TRBV5-1 to TRBJ2-7; TRBD1 matches 9 bases. CDR1 SGHRS and CDR2 YFSETQ come from the germline V gene. This CDR3 is built from 14 residues. The junction had 5 bases not matched to a gene; V was cut back by 2 bases and J by 5 bases. The CDR3 here is CASSFGQGSDEQYF. The CDR3 DNA follows: TGCGCCAGCAGCTTCGGACAGGGGAGCGACGAGCAGTACTTC.

The V call is TRBV7-8, the J call TRBJ1-2, with a possible D match to TRBD1 (5 bases). The CDR3 has 17 amino acids. The germline V gene encodes CDR1 SGHVS and CDR2 FQNEAQ. V was shortened by 1 base and J by 1 base, with 16 bases between the two germline ends. The CDR3 reads CASSLGPQGPFNYGYTF. In DNA, the CDR3 is TGTGCCAGCAGCTTAGGCCCCCAGGGTCCCTTTAACTATGGCTACACCTTC. Based on the CDR3 plus reference TRBV7-8 and TRBJ1-2, the full variable domain is GAGVSQSPRYKVAKRGQDVALRCDPISGHVSLFWYQQALGQGPEFLTYFQNEAQLDKSGLPSDRFFAERPEGSVSTLKIQRTQQEDSAVYLCASSLGPQGPFNYGYTFGSGTRLTVV.

There are a few counts of this clone. The genes are TRBV7-9 and TRBJ2-7, with a weak D call TRBD1 (5 bases). Germline values: CDR1 SEHNR, CDR2 FQNEAQ (reference sequence). The CDR3 contains 13 residues. Between the trimmed V and J ends, which lost 5 bases and 2 bases, there was a span of 10 bases. The CDR3 DNA reads TGTGCCAGCAGCCCCAAGGGGCCCTACGAGCAGTACTTC. Its translation is CASSPKGPYEQYF.

The chain uses TRBV19 and TRBJ2-3, with TRBD1 as a possible D gene (5 bases). Germline-derived CDR1 and CDR2 are LNHDA and SQIVND (reference sequence). This CDR3 contains 13 residues. V was trimmed by 4 bases and J by 6 bases, leaving 11 bases between them. The CDR3 bases are TGTGCCAGTAGTACTACAGGAGCCGATACGCAGTATTTT. Protein: CASSTTGADTQYF.

This clone was recorded a few times. The J gene is TRBJ2-1, the V gene TRBV4-2, with TRBD2 identical over 14 bases. The CDR3 extends over 19 amino acids. Germline lookup yields CDR1 LGHNA and CDR2 YNFKEQ. V lost 0 bases to trimming and J lost 4 bases; unmatched junction nucleotides: 8. CDR3 loop: CASSQDSRTSGRRYNEQFF. The CDR3, as DNA: TGTGCCAGCAGCCAAGATAGTCGGACTAGCGGGAGGAGGTACAATGAGCAGTTCTTC.

The chain links TRBV5-1 to TRBJ1-1; D is uncertain. Per germline, CDR1 SGHRS and CDR2 YFSETQ. V dropped 1 base and J dropped 4 bases, with 11 bases sitting between them. The CDR3 is 14 amino acids. In DNA, the CDR3 is TGCGCCAGCAGCTTGTCGAACCTGGGCACTGAAGCTTTCTTT. Its protein product is CASSLSNLGTEAFF. Drawing the rest from reference TRBV5-1 and TRBJ1-1, the complete variable domain is KAGVTQTPRYLIKTRGQQVTLSCSPISGHRSVSWYQQTPGQGLQFLFEYFSETQRNKGNFPGRFSGRQFSNSRSEMNVSTLELGDSALYLCASSLSNLGTEAFFGQGTRLTVV.

The chain joins TRBV30 to TRBJ2-7, with TRBD2 identical over 9 bases. The junction had 5 bases not matched to a gene; V was cut back by 5 bases and J by 3 bases. This CDR3 has 13 amino acids. Germline CDR1 and CDR2: GTSNPN and SVGIG (reference sequence). This CDR3 reads CAWGLAGVYEQYF. The DNA for the CDR3 is TGTGCCTGGGGTTTAGCGGGGGTCTACGAGCAGTACTTC.

The genes are TRBV5-6 and TRBJ2-7; D uncertain. Germline V gives CDR1 SGHDT, CDR2 YYEEEE. Between the trimmed V and J ends, which lost 0 bases and 7 bases, there was a span of 14 bases. The CDR3 sequence is 14 residues long. CDR3 sequence: CASSLGSSLGEQYF. CDR3 in DNA: TGTGCCAGCAGCTTGGGGTCTTCCCTGGGGGAGCAGTACTTC. Filled out from reference TRBV5-6 and TRBJ2-7, the complete variable domain reads DAGVTQSPTHLIKTRGQQVTLRCSPKSGHDTVSWYQQALGQGPQFIFQYYEEEERQRGNFPDRFSGHQFPNYSSELNVNALLLGDSALYLCASSLGSSLGEQYFGPGTRLTVT.